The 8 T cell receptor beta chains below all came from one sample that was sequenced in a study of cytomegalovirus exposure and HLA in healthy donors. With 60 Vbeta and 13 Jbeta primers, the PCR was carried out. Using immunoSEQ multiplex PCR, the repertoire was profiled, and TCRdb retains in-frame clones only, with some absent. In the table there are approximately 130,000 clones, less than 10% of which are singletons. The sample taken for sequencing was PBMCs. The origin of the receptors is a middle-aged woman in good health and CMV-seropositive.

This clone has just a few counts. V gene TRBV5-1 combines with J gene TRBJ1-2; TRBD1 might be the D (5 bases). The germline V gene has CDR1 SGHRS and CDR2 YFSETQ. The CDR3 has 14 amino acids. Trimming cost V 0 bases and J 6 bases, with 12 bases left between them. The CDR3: CASSLGGLRDGYTF. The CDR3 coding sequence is TGCGCCAGCAGCTTGGGGGGACTGAGGGATGGCTACACCTTC.

The CDR3 sequence: CASSLGTGGITDTQYF. The DNA for the CDR3 is TGCGCCAGCAGCTTGGGAACAGGGGGGATCACAGATACGCAGTATTTT. This chain uses TRBV5-1 with TRBJ2-3; 8 bases map to TRBD1. Germline V gene data show CDR1 as SGHRS and CDR2 as YFSETQ. V trimming: 0 bases; J trimming: 2 bases; junction bases outside the gene matches: 5. The CDR3 covers 16 residues.

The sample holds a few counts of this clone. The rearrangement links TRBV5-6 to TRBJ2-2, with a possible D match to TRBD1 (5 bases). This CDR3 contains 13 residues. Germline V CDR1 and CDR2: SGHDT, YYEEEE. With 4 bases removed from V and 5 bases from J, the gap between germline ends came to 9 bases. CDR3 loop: CASSPRVTGELFF. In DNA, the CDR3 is TGTGCCAGCAGCCCCAGGGTTACCGGGGAGCTGTTTTTT.

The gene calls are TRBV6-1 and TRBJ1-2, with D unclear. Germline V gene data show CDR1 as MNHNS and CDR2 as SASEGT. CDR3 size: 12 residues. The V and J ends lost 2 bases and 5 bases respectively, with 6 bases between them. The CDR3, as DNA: TGTGCCAGCAGTGAAAGAGAGTATGGCTACACCTTC. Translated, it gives CASSEREYGYTF.

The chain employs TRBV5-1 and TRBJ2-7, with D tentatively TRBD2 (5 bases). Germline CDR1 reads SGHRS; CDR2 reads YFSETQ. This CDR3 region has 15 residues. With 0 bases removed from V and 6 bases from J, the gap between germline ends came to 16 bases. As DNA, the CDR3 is TGCGCCAGCAGCTTGGAAAGCCGGGGTCTCAGCGAGCAGTACTTC. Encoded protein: CASSLESRGLSEQYF.

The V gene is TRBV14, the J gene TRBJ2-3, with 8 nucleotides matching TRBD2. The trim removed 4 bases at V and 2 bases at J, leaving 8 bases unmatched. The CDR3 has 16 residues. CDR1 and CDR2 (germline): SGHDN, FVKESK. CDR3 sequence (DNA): TGTGCCAGCAGCCCTGGACTAGCCGGCGACACAGATACGCAGTATTTT. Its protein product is CASSPGLAGDTDTQYF.

The CDR3 DNA reads TGTGCCAGCAGCTCGGGACTCAACAAAAAATCCTATGGCTACACCTTC. Its translation: CASSSGLNKKSYGYTF. The chain couples TRBV11-2 to TRBJ1-2; tentatively, D is TRBD1 (5 bases). The germline V gene encodes CDR1 SGHAT and CDR2 FQNNGV. The CDR3 has 16 residues. V lost 4 bases and J 4 bases, leaving 19 bases between the germline ends.

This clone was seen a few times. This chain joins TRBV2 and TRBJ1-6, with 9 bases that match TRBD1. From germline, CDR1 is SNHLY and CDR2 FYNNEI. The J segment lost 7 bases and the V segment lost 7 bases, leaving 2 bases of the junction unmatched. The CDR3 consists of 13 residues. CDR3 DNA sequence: TGTGCCAGCACTGGACAGGGGAATTCACCCCTCCACTTT. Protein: CASTGQGNSPLHF. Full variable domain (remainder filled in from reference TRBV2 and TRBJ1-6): EPEVTQTPSHQVTQMGQEVILRCVPISNHLYFYWYRQILGQKVEFLVSFYNNEISEKSEIFDDQFSVERPDGSNFTLKIRSTKLEDSAMYFCASTGQGNSPLHFGNGTRLTVT.